The 16 T cell receptor beta chains given below trace back to one sample, sequenced in a study of CD8+ T cells in alopecia areata. Following RNA extraction, reverse transcription yielded cDNA that acted as the sequencing template. Clones were read by immunoSEQ multiplex PCR, and TCRdb kept only the in-frame ones, dropping some. The sample comprises fewer than 200,000 clones, roughly 63% of which are singletons, and about a sixth rests with the top ten. The treatment: oral pan-JAK inhibitor, 5-10 mg twice daily. The source was CD4+ T cells sorted from blood, collected at approximately week 60, from a patient treated with tofacitinib. The receptors here all came from a human donor with alopecia areata.

The chain recombines TRBV25-1 with TRBJ2-3; D not resolved. The CDR3 has 14 residues. Trimming took off 8 bases at V and 4 bases at J, with 16 bases between the two ends. Per the germline V gene, CDR1 is MGHDK and CDR2 is SYGVNS. The CDR3 reads CASASVGRPDTQYF. CDR3 nucleotides: TGTGCCAGCGCAAGCGTTGGTAGACCAGATACGCAGTATTTT.

The chain carries TRBV25-1 and TRBJ2-7; D gene ambiguous. CDR1 and CDR2 (germline): MGHDK, SYGVNS. The CDR3 is 11 residues long. Trimming removed 3 bases at V and 6 bases at J, with 6 bases between. CDR3 sequence reads: CASSEATEQYF. The CDR3 region has the DNA TGTGCCAGCAGTGAGGCGACCGAGCAGTACTTC.

The genes are TRBV30 and TRBJ1-2; 7 bases are a match to TRBD1. The V gene's germline CDR1 is GTSNPN and CDR2 SVGIG (reference sequence). V lost 5 bases, J lost 4 bases, and 4 bases stayed unmatched. The CDR3 is 12 amino acids. The CDR3 nucleotides read TGTGCCTGGTGGGACAGTACCTATGGCTACACCTTC. Translating gives CAWWDSTYGYTF.

The rearrangement uses TRBV2 and TRBJ2-3; D is ambiguous. Germline V gene data show CDR1 as SNHLY and CDR2 as FYNNEI. The CDR3 loop spans 12 amino acids. Trimming left V 5 bases short and J 1 base short, with 4 bases between. Here the CDR3 reads CASSTRTDTQYF. The CDR3 DNA follows: TGTGCCAGCAGTACCCGCACAGATACGCAGTATTTT.

This clone was seen a handful of times. This sequence joins TRBV29-1 and TRBJ2-7; no reliable D call. Trimming pared 6 bases from V and 0 bases from J, leaving 12 bases between. The CDR3 loop spans 13 amino acids. The germline V gene has CDR1 SQVTM and CDR2 ANQGSEA. CDR3: CSVSTQSSYEQYF. CDR3 sequence (DNA): TGCAGCGTCTCGACACAGAGCTCCTACGAGCAGTACTTC.

CDR3 sequence reads: CASSFPGRHDGYTF. The CDR3 DNA reads TGTGCCAGCAGCTTTCCAGGACGGCATGATGGCTACACCTTC. The V and J genes are TRBV7-9 and TRBJ1-2; no clear D gene. Looked up from germline, CDR1 is SEHNR and CDR2 is FQNEAQ (reference sequence). The CDR3 consists of 14 residues. Trimming took 3 bases from V and 6 from J, leaving 14 bases between them.

CDR3 DNA: TGCAGCGTTGGAGGGGAGGGTAATATGTTTTTT. It specifies CSVGGEGNMFF. V and J are TRBV29-1 and TRBJ1-4; D perhaps matches TRBD1 (5 bases). Germline V gives CDR1 SQVTM, CDR2 ANQGSEA. Trimming took 4 bases from V and 15 from J, leaving 15 bases between them. This CDR3 comprises 11 residues.

The genes are TRBV5-1 and TRBJ2-2; TRBD1 aligns across 10 bases. Germline V gives CDR1 SGHRS, CDR2 YFSETQ. With V trimmed by 4 bases and J by 3 bases, 9 bases remained unmatched. The CDR3 is made up of 17 amino acids. In DNA form, the CDR3 reads TGCGCCAGCAGCGCGCAACCCGGGACAGGGGACACCGGGGAGCTGTTTTTT. Residues: CASSAQPGTGDTGELFF.

This clone has more than one count but fewer than ten. The chain recombines TRBV4-2 with TRBJ1-1; D not resolved. V lost 2 bases and J lost 3, with 10 bases in between. Germline values: CDR1 LGHNA, CDR2 YNFKEQ. This CDR3 region has 14 residues. The CDR3: CASSQHLEDTEAFF. The CDR3 coding sequence is TGTGCCAGCAGCCAACACTTGGAGGACACTGAAGCTTTCTTT.

This clone was seen a handful of times. V and J are TRBV15 and TRBJ2-3; D is unresolved. The CDR3 has 14 amino acids. Germline V gives CDR1 LNHNV, CDR2 YYDKDF (reference sequence). Deletions cut 7 bases from V and 2 bases from J, with 13 bases between. The CDR3: CATKAIQNTDTQYF. The CDR3 DNA is TGTGCCACCAAGGCCATACAGAACACAGATACGCAGTATTTT.

The V call is TRBV5-8, the J call TRBJ2-7; D ambiguous. Per germline, CDR1 SGHTS and CDR2 YDEGEE. V lost 4 bases, J lost 1 base, and 9 bases lay in between. The CDR3 runs to 13 residues. CDR3 nucleotides: TGTGCCAGCAGCCCGACGGTATCCTACGAGCAGTACTTC. Residues: CASSPTVSYEQYF.

The chain uses TRBV5-1 and TRBJ2-3; the D is unclear. The CDR3 runs to 12 residues. CDR1 is SGHRS, CDR2 YFSETQ, per germline. V was cut by 0 bases and J by 6 bases, with 5 bases left in between. For the CDR3, the DNA is TGCGCCAGCAGCTTGGGGTACGATACGCAGTATTTT. Protein sequence: CASSLGYDTQYF.

The chain uses TRBV11-2 and TRBJ2-7, with TRBD1 identical over 9 bases. Germline values: CDR1 SGHAT, CDR2 FQNNGV. V gave up 5 bases and J gave up 3 bases; unmatched junction bases: 8. This CDR3 region has 15 residues. In DNA, the CDR3 is TGTGCCAGCAGCCCCCGCCCGACAGGGGGCTACGAGCAGTACTTC. Residues: CASSPRPTGGYEQYF.

The chain carries TRBV27 and TRBJ1-2; D perhaps matches TRBD1 (5 bases). Trimming shortened V by 2 bases and J by 1 base, and 14 bases separated the two germline ends. The CDR3 covers 16 residues. Germline CDR1 is MNHEY and CDR2 is SMNVEV (reference sequence). The CDR3 nucleotides read TGTGCCAGCAGTTTACGAGTCAGGGAGAATAACTATGGCTACACCTTC. It codes for CASSLRVRENNYGYTF.

The rearrangement joins TRBV18 to TRBJ1-2; TRBD1 matches 7 bases. V was pared by 3 bases and J by 4 bases, with 11 bases of the junction left unmatched. Germline V gene data show CDR1 as KGHSH and CDR2 as LQKENI. The CDR3 runs to 16 residues. CDR3 region: CASSPKGQPVTYGYTF. The CDR3 nucleotides are TGTGCCAGCTCACCCAAGGGACAGCCTGTCACCTATGGCTACACCTTC.

The chain employs TRBV30 and TRBJ2-4; D perhaps matches TRBD1 (6 bases). The ends were cut back, 0 bases at V and 10 bases at J, with 19 bases in the middle. This CDR3 is 15 amino acids long. CDR1 GTSNPN and CDR2 SVGIG come from the germline V gene (reference sequence). The CDR3 DNA sequence: TGTGCCTGGAGTGTACCCTCAGGGGTTATCGAGATTCAGTACTTC. This sequence encodes CAWSVPSGVIEIQYF.